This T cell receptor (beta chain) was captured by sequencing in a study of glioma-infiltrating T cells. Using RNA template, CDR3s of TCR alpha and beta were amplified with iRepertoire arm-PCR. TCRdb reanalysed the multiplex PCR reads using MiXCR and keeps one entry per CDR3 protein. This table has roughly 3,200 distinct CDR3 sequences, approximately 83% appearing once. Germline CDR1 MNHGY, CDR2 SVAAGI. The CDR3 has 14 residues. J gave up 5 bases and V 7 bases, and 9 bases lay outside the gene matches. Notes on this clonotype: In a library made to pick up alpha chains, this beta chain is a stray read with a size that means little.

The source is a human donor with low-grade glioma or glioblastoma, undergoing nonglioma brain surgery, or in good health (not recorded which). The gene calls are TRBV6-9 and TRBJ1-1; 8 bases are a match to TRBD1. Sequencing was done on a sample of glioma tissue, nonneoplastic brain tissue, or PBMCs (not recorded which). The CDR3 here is CASIRDRGKTEAFF. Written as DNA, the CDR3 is TGTGCCAGCATTAGAGACAGGGGTAAAACTGAAGCTTTCTTT.